This is a list of T cell receptor beta chains from one sample in a study of blood T cell repertoires in COVID-19. Libraries were prepared by immunoSEQ multiplex PCR; TCRdb keeps only in-frame clonotypes and omits some of them. Among tens of thousands of clones listed, around four fifths were seen once. The specimen sequenced was peripheral blood. The receptors derive from a woman aged 55-69 years with acute or convalescent COVID-19. CDR3s include the opening cysteine and the closing phenylalanine or tryptophan. The D gene is left open where the match is weak. Only part of the rows carry a size: once, few, many, or a class if the clone is expanded.

TRBD1	TRBV18	TRBJ1-1	NA	CASSLGTGEPPTEAFF	TGTGCCAGCTCACTTGGGACAGGGGAACCCCCCACTGAAGCTTTCTTT
NA	TRBV6-1	TRBJ1-1	NA	CASSDRGREAFF	TGTGCCAGCAGTGACAGGGGTCGTGAAGCTTTCTTT
TRBD2	TRBV20-1	TRBJ2-1	NA	CSASRGTSGSEQFF	TGCAGTGCTAGTAGGGGGACTAGCGGGAGTGAGCAGTTCTTC
NA	TRBV4-1	TRBJ2-5	NA	CASSRRISGVQETQYF	TGCGCCAGCAGCCGTCGGATTTCAGGGGTACAAGAGACCCAGTACTTC
NA	TRBV28	TRBJ1-3	NA	CASSPGVSFSDSGNTIYF	TGTGCCAGCAGTCCGGGGGTCTCTTTCAGCGACTCTGGAAACACCATATATTTT
TRBD2	TRBV9	TRBJ2-7	NA	CASSVVPGPGGEQYF	TGTGCCAGCAGCGTAGTTCCGGGACCGGGGGGAGAGCAGTACTTC
TRBD1	TRBV6-5	TRBJ1-1	NA	CASTDRGQGKTFF	TGTGCCAGCACCGATCGGGGACAGGGGAAAACTTTCTTT
NA	TRBV19	TRBJ1-6	NA	CASSIDGTRGNSPLHF	TGTGCCAGTAGTATAGATGGGACTCGAGGTAATTCACCCCTCCACTTT
NA	TRBV21-1	TRBJ1-1	NA	CASSTPKRQGTESARNEAFF	TGTGCCAGCAGTACCCCAAAACGGCAGGGGACAGAGAGTGCTAGAAATGAAGCTTTCTTT
TRBD1	TRBV18	TRBJ1-4	NA	CASSPRGANEKLFF	TGTGCCAGCTCGCCCAGGGGGGCTAATGAAAAACTGTTTTTT
TRBD1	TRBV28	TRBJ1-2	NA	CASSRTGGAGYGYTF	TGTGCCAGCAGTCGAACAGGGGGCGCGGGCTATGGCTACACCTTC
TRBD1	TRBV10-3	TRBJ1-1	NA	CVIGTEGYTEAFF	TGTGTCATCGGGACAGAGGGGTACACTGAAGCTTTCTTT
NA	TRBV5-4	TRBJ1-1	NA	CASTHGGQGNTEAFF	TGTGCCAGCACCCACGGAGGGCAGGGGAACACTGAAGCTTTCTTT
NA	TRBV7-6	TRBJ1-6	NA	CASSLAGGGNSPLHF	TGTGCCAGCAGCTTAGCTGGGGGCGGTAATTCACCCCTCCACTTT
NA	TRBV7-9	TRBJ1-6	NA	CASSLDGGRMPLHF	TGTGCCAGCAGCTTAGATGGGGGGAGGATGCCCCTCCACTTT
NA	TRBV3-1/TRBV3-2	TRBJ1-5	NA	CASSQYRDQPQHF	TGTGCCAGCAGCCAGTACAGGGATCAGCCCCAGCATTTT
NA	TRBV5-6	TRBJ1-2	NA	CASSVRENYGYTF	TGTGCCAGCAGCGTGAGGGAAAACTATGGCTACACCTTC
NA	TRBV9	TRBJ1-2	NA	CASSVGGRGTYGYTF	TGTGCCAGCAGCGTAGGGGGGAGGGGTACCTATGGCTACACCTTC
TRBD1	TRBV29-1	TRBJ2-7	few	CSATQGQGGEQYF	TGCAGCGCGACACAGGGACAGGGAGGCGAGCAGTACTTC
TRBD2	TRBV4-2	TRBJ2-2	NA	CASSQEELAGGNTGELFF	TGTGCCAGCAGCCAAGAAGAACTAGCGGGAGGGAACACCGGGGAGCTGTTTTTT
TRBD1	TRBV3-1/TRBV3-2	TRBJ1-6	NA	CASNGQGNSPLHF	TGTGCCAGCAACGGACAGGGGAACTCACCCCTCCACTTT
TRBD1	TRBV12-3/TRBV12-4	TRBJ1-1	NA	CASSAGQHTEAFF	TGTGCCAGCAGCGCGGGACAGCACACTGAAGCTTTCTTT
NA	TRBV28	TRBJ1-1	NA	CASSPGGVEHTEAFF	TGTGCCAGCAGTCCCGGGGGGGTGGAGCACACTGAAGCTTTCTTT
NA	TRBV6-5	TRBJ1-1	few	CASYRGGLNTEAFF	TGTGCCAGCTACCGGGGGGGCCTGAACACTGAAGCTTTCTTT
NA	TRBV7-2	TRBJ2-7	NA	CASSLVRGAGYEQYF	TGTGCCAGCAGCTTAGTCAGGGGGGCAGGTTACGAGCAGTACTTC
NA	TRBV9	TRBJ2-1	NA	CASSVGLPAGEQFF	TGTGCCAGCAGCGTAGGACTACCAGCGGGTGAGCAGTTCTTC
TRBD1	TRBV4-1	TRBJ2-7	NA	CASRRTGSYEQYF	TGCGCCAGTAGACGGACAGGGTCCTACGAGCAGTACTTC
TRBD2	TRBV7-6	TRBJ2-5	NA	CASSISGGGETQYF	TGTGCCAGCAGCATTAGCGGGGGGGGAGAGACCCAGTACTTC
TRBD1	TRBV19	TRBJ1-1	NA	CASKPTGVNTEAFF	TGTGCCAGTAAACCGACAGGGGTGAACACTGAAGCTTTCTTT
TRBD2	TRBV3-1/TRBV3-2	TRBJ2-3	NA	CASSQGTSGRLDTQYF	TGTGCCAGCAGCCAAGGAACTAGCGGGAGGCTGGATACGCAGTATTTT
NA	TRBV7-2	TRBJ2-5	NA	CASTVGIIQSAETQYF	TGTGCCAGCACCGTAGGAATAATACAGTCTGCAGAGACCCAGTACTTC
NA	TRBV18	TRBJ1-1	NA	CASSPLGVGTEAFF	TGTGCCAGCTCACCATTAGGGGTTGGGACTGAAGCTTTCTTT
NA	TRBV19	TRBJ2-7	NA	CASTPLGRLSYEQYF	TGTGCCAGTACCCCTCTGGGGAGACTTTCCTACGAGCAGTACTTC